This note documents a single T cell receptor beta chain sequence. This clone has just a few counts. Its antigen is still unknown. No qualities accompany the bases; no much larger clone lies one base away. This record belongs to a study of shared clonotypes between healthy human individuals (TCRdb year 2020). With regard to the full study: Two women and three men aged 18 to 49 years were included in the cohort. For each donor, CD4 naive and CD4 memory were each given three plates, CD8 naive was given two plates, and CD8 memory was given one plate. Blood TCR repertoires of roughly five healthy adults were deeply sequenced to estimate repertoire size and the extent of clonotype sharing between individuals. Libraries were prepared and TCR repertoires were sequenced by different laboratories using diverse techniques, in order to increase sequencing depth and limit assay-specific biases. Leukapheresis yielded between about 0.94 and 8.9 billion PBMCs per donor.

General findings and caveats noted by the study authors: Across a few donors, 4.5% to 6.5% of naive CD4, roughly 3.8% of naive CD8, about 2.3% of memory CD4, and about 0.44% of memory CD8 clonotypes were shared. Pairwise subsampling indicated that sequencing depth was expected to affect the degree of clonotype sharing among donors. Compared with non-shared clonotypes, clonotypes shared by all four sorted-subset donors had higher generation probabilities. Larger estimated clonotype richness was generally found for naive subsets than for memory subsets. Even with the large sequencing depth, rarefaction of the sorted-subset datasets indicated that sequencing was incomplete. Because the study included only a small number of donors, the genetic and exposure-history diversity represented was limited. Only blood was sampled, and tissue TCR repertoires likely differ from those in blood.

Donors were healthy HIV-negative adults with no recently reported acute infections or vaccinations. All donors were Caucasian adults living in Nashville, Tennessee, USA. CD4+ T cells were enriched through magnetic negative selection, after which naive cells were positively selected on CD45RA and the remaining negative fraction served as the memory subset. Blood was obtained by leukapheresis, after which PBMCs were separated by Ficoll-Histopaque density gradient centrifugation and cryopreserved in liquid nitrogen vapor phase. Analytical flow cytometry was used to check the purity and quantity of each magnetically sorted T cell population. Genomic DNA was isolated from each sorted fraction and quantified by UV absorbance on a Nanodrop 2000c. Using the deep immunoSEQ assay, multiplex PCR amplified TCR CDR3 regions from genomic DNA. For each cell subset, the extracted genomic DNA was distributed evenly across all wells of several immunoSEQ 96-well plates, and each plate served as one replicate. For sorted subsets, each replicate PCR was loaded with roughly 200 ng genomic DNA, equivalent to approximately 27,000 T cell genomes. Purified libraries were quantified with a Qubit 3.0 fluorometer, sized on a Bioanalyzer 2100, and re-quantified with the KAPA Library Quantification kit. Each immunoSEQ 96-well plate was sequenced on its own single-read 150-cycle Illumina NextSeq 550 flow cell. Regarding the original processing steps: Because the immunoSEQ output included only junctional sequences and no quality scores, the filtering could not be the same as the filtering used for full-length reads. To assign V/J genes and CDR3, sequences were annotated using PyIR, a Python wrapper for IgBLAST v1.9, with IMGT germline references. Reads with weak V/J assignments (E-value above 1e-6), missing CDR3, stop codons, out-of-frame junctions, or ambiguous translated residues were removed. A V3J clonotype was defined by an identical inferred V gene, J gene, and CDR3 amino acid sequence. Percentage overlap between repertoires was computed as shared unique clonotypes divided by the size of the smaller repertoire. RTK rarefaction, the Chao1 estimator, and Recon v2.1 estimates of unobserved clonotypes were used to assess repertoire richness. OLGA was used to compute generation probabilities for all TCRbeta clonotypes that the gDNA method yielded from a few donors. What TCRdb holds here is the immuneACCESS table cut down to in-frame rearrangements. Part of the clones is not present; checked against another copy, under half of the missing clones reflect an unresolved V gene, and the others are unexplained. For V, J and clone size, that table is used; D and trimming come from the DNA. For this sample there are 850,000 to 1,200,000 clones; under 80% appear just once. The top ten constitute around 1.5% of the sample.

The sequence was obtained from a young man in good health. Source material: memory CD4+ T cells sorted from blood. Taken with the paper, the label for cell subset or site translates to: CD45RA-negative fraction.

The CDR3 corresponds to CASSDSTGSDEKLFF. The nucleotide sequence reads as follows: TGTGCCAGCAGTGACTCGACAGGGTCGGATGAAAAACTGTTTTTT. This chain joins TRBV6-4 to TRBJ1-4; the central 7 bases match TRBD1. The CDR3 starts with the cysteine, ends with the phenylalanine, and has 15 residues. The kept DNA is CDR3 alone, 45 bases in frame from the first base. The germline V end is reduced by 0 bases and the J end by 6 bases; junction bases left unmatched: 4. CDR1 and CDR2 (MRHNA, SNTAGT) derive from the germline V gene.